This T cell receptor beta chain was identified in a study of cytomegalovirus exposure and HLA in healthy donors. Study information: Early on, a data release was issued that held some 91 million unique TCRs from HLA-typed donors.

Study-level findings and limits: Earlier analysis yielded a pattern in which most TCR beta V segments were productive about 90% or about 30% of the time. Using a false discovery rate of 0.05, a later analysis showed that roughly 16,000 TCR beta sequences were associated with HLA alleles.

Germline assignment: CDR1 SGHDT and CDR2 YYEEEE. This CDR3 comprises 12 residues. V gave up 1 base and J gave up 8 bases, with 4 bases separating them. Notes on this clone: What it binds is unknown.

60 Vbeta and 13 Jbeta primers were used in PCR. TCRdb keeps only in-frame clones here, not all; method: immunoSEQ multiplex PCR. The table records about 200,000 clones, more than 75% of them present only once. The receptor comes from a woman in her 50s in good health and CMV-seropositive. The chain carries TRBV5-6 and TRBJ1-6; D remains ambiguous. The sequenced material came from PBMCs. CDR3 protein: CASSLSDSPLHF. DNA for the CDR3: TGTGCCAGCAGCTTGTCGGATTCACCCCTCCACTTT.